These 24 T cell receptor beta chains were sequenced from one sample in a study of blood T cells in healthy people across ages. With a J-beta primer mix and a sample-barcoded 5' primer, a second PCR ran about 7 to 12 cycles. TCRdb reanalysed the 5' RACE reads using MiXCR and keeps one entry per CDR3 protein. The sample lists about 1.4 million distinct CDR3 sequences, roughly 64% occurring once. Material: blood. Every receptor here comes from a young man in good health.

With regard to this clonotype: A much larger clone is a single base away; this may be a read error. V usage is TRBV24-1 and J usage is TRBJ2-7, with D possibly being TRBD2 (5 bases). The CDR3 spans 14 residues. V was clipped by 5 bases and J by 5 bases, with 15 bases between them. Germline CDR1 is KGHDR and CDR2 is SFDVKD. CDR3 in DNA: TGTGCCACCAGTGGAGAGAGGGCCCTCGACGAGCAGTACTTC. Translated, it gives CATSGERALDEQYF.

As concerns this clonotype: At one end the junction does not follow the germline gene, possibly because of a read error. This chain joins TRBV25-1 and TRBJ2-1, with 7 bases lining up with TRBD2. The germline V gene has CDR1 MGHDK and CDR2 SYGVNS. The CDR3 sequence is 15 residues long. The CDR3 DNA sequence: TGTGTCAGCAGTGCGCAGGGCGGGGGACGCAATGAGCAGTTCTTC. Translation gives CVSSAQGGGRNEQFF.

The CDR3 nucleotides read TGCAGTGCTTACATCTACGCGCCAGGACCATCTAACTATGGCTACACCTTC. Residues: CSAYIYAPGPSNYGYTF. The chain joins TRBV20-1 to TRBJ1-2; D not resolved. The ends were cut back, 5 bases at V and 0 bases at J, with 22 bases in the middle. This CDR3 is 17 amino acids long. Germline assignment: CDR1 DFQATT and CDR2 SNEGSKA (reference sequence).

This chain connects TRBV7-9 to TRBJ2-4; D gene ambiguous. Trimming cost V 2 bases and J 1 base, with 9 bases left between them. This CDR3 is 15 amino acids long. Germline V lookup: CDR1 SEHNR, CDR2 FQNEAQ (reference sequence). In nucleotides, the CDR3 is TGTGCCAGCAGCTTAAACCCCGGGGCCAAAAACATTCAGTACTTC. Its protein is CASSLNPGAKNIQYF.

This clonotype has more than one count but fewer than ten. The rearrangement links TRBV3-1 to TRBJ1-3, with unresolved D. V was pared by 1 base and J by 4 bases, with 5 bases between. This CDR3 has 13 amino acids. Germline values: CDR1 LGHDT, CDR2 YNNKEL (reference sequence). The CDR3 spells CASSQVGGNTIYF. In DNA form, the CDR3 reads TGTGCCAGCAGCCAAGTAGGAGGAAACACCATATATTTT.

V and J are TRBV25-1 and TRBJ2-3; D not certain. The CDR3 spans 13 residues. Deletions cut 2 bases from V and 4 bases from J, with 7 bases between. Germline values: CDR1 MGHDK, CDR2 SYGVNS. The CDR3, as DNA: TGTGCCAGCAGTGAAAATCGCGCAGATACGCAGTATTTT. Its protein is CASSENRADTQYF.

This rearrangement joins TRBV9 to TRBJ1-2; D gene ambiguous. This CDR3 has 18 amino acids. The germline V and J ends were trimmed by 2 bases and 0 bases, with 20 bases remaining between them. Germline lookup yields CDR1 SGDLS and CDR2 YYNGEE. The CDR3 bases are TGTGCCAGCAGCGTTGTCCCCCTGGACCGCTCCCCTAACTATGGCTACACCTTC. Its translation: CASSVVPLDRSPNYGYTF.

With respect to this clonotype: The junction differs from germline at one of its ends, possibly a read error. The rearrangement uses TRBV29-1 and TRBJ2-5; weak D call: TRBD2 (6 bases). CDR3 length: 13 residues. From germline, CDR1 is SQVTM and CDR2 ANQGSEA. The CDR3 nucleotides are TGCAGCCCGGCCGGGACTTACGAAGAGACCCAGCACTTC. Its protein is CSPAGTYEETQHF. The whole variable domain, remainder taken from reference TRBV29-1 and TRBJ2-5, is SAVISQKPSRDICQRGTSLTIQCQVDSQVTMMFWYRQQPGQSLTLIATANQGSEATYESGFVIDKFPISRPNLTFSTLTVSNMSPEDSSIYLCSPAGTYEETQHFGPGTRLLVL.

This clonotype was found a few times. The V call is TRBV5-6, the J call TRBJ2-4, with D perhaps matching TRBD2 (5 bases). Germline CDR1 is SGHDT and CDR2 is YYEEEE. The CDR3 contains 12 residues. Trimming left V 1 base short and J 8 bases short, with 7 bases between. CDR3 sequence: CASSLNSDIQYF. DNA for the CDR3: TGTGCCAGCAGCTTGAATAGCGACATTCAGTACTTC.

The chain carries TRBV4-2 and TRBJ2-5; D is possibly TRBD1 or TRBD2 (5 bases each). Trimming took 3 bases from V and 5 from J, leaving 16 bases between them. The germline V gene has CDR1 LGHNA and CDR2 YNFKEQ. This CDR3 has 15 amino acids. The CDR3 region is CASSHSSGRSETQYF. CDR3 DNA sequence: TGTGCCAGCAGCCACTCGTCGGGACGAAGTGAGACCCAGTACTTC.

This chain joins TRBV9 and TRBJ2-1, with TRBD1 as a possible D gene (6 bases). The V end lost 0 bases, the J end lost 1 base, and 11 bases lay between the germline ends. The CDR3 extends over 16 amino acids. Germline assignment: CDR1 SGDLS and CDR2 YYNGEE. The chain's CDR3 is CASSVGFQGSYNEQFF. CDR3 sequence (DNA): TGTGCCAGCAGCGTAGGTTTTCAGGGGTCCTACAATGAGCAGTTCTTC.

The V and J genes are TRBV10-1 and TRBJ2-3, with D perhaps TRBD2 (6 bases). The CDR3 length is 14 residues. CDR1 and CDR2 (germline): WNHNN, SYGVQD (reference sequence). Trimming pared 3 bases from V and 2 bases from J, leaving 9 bases between. CDR3 protein: CASSERRDTDTQYF. CDR3 nucleotides: TGCGCCAGCAGTGAACGGAGGGACACAGATACGCAGTATTTT.

This chain connects TRBV29-1 to TRBJ2-4; 7 nucleotides agree with TRBD1. Germline V gene data show CDR1 as SQVTM and CDR2 as ANQGSEA. The V segment lost 4 bases and the J segment 5 bases; nucleotides outside the gene matches: 11. CDR3 length: 15 residues. CDR3 in amino acids: CSVVLEGQIENIQYF. CDR3 nucleotides: TGCAGCGTTGTGTTAGAGGGACAGATAGAAAACATTCAGTACTTC.

The chain carries TRBV4-2 and TRBJ2-5; D is undetermined. CDR3 length equals 12 residues. V was shortened by 6 bases and J by 5 bases, with 10 bases between the two germline ends. Germline lookup yields CDR1 LGHNA and CDR2 YNFKEQ. CDR3 sequence: CASREVEETQYF. The CDR3 nucleotides read TGTGCCAGCAGAGAGGTTGAGGAGACCCAGTACTTC.

The chain has TRBV6-1 and TRBJ2-1; 7 positions agree with TRBD1. V shed 3 bases and J 8 bases; nucleotides not matched to a gene: 7. The CDR3 has 14 amino acids. Germline CDR1 reads MNHNS; CDR2 reads SASEGT. CDR3 sequence (DNA): TGTGCCAGCAGTGATGCGAGACAGGGTCATGAGCAGTTCTTC. This codes for CASSDARQGHEQFF.

To note about this clonotype: The junction departs from germline at one end; a sequencing error may be responsible. The chain uses TRBV10-3 and TRBJ2-1; possibly TRBD1 for D (6 bases). The germline gives CDR1 ENHRY, CDR2 SYGVKD. The CDR3 runs to 15 residues. CDR3 loop: CAISEVGASYKEQFF. CDR3 coding DNA: TGTGCTATCAGTGAAGTGGGGGCCTCCTACAAGGAGCAGTTCTTC.

This chain uses TRBV4-1 with TRBJ2-7; 8 nucleotides line up with TRBD2. J lost 2 bases, V lost 3 bases, and 6 bases had no gene match. Per the germline V gene, CDR1 is MGHRA and CDR2 is YSYEKL. CDR3 size: 15 residues. Here the CDR3 reads CASSHRLATAYEQYF. CDR3 sequence (DNA): TGCGCCAGCAGCCACAGACTAGCGACAGCCTACGAGCAGTACTTC.

The V call is TRBV14, the J call TRBJ1-6, with a possible D match to TRBD1 (6 bases). The V end was cut by 0 bases, the J end by 9 bases, with 12 bases between. The CDR3 extends over 15 amino acids. The germline V gene has CDR1 SGHDN and CDR2 FVKESK. CDR3 DNA sequence: TGTGCCAGCAGCCAAGACCTCACAGGGCTTTCACCCCTCCACTTT. Encoded protein: CASSQDLTGLSPLHF.

This chain links TRBV5-1 with TRBJ1-5; maybe TRBD1 (5 bases). V shed 0 bases and J shed 9 bases, with 13 bases lying between them. The CDR3 has 14 amino acids. Germline values: CDR1 SGHRS, CDR2 YFSETQ. The CDR3: CASSLDPGGGPQHF. Here the CDR3 DNA reads TGCGCCAGCAGCTTGGACCCGGGGGGTGGGCCCCAGCATTTT.

This chain uses TRBV2 with TRBJ1-2; D remains ambiguous. Looked up from germline, CDR1 is SNHLY and CDR2 is FYNNEI. The CDR3 runs 13 residues. The germline V and J ends were trimmed by 7 bases and 4 bases, with 13 bases remaining between them. The CDR3 is CASTAGRTYGYTF. The CDR3 nucleotides read TGTGCCAGCACCGCCGGGAGGACCTATGGCTACACCTTC.

The chain has TRBV20-1 and TRBJ2-3; 9 bases map to TRBD2. Losses at the gene ends were 6 bases for V and 4 bases for J; bases not matched to a gene: 14. The CDR3 runs to 16 residues. CDR1 is DFQATT, CDR2 SNEGSKA, per germline (reference sequence). CDR3 in amino acids: CSAIPWRGGLADTQYF. Written as DNA, the CDR3 is TGCAGTGCCATACCCTGGCGGGGGGGGCTCGCAGATACGCAGTATTTT.

V and J are TRBV6-2 or TRBV6-3 and TRBJ2-3; D is uncertain. V was trimmed by 6 bases and J by 2 bases, leaving 12 bases between them. CDR3 size: 14 residues. The germline V gene encodes CDR1 MNHEY and CDR2 SVGEGT. The DNA for the CDR3 is TGTGCCAGCAGCCCCTCGAGACTCACAGATACGCAGTATTTT. This sequence encodes CASSPSRLTDTQYF.

This clonotype showed up just once. This rearrangement joins TRBV2 to TRBJ1-5; 8 nucleotides align to TRBD1. The CDR3 covers 14 residues. V dropped 7 bases and J dropped 5; count of bases not matched to a gene: 7. From germline, CDR1 is SNHLY and CDR2 FYNNEI. CDR3 nucleotides: TGTGCCAGCAACCTTGGACAGGGCGATCAGCCCCAGCATTTT. Residues: CASNLGQGDQPQHF.

The gene calls are TRBV12-3 or TRBV12-4 and TRBJ2-1, with D tentatively TRBD1 (6 bases). This CDR3 has 17 amino acids. Between the trimmed V and J ends, which lost 3 bases and 6 bases, there was a span of 21 bases. CDR3 nucleotides: TGTGCCAGCAGTTTCCTTCCGGGATCCAAAGGGGGCAATGAGCAGTTCTTC. This sequence encodes CASSFLPGSKGGNEQFF.